This TCR beta chain was identified in a study of T cell clonality in common variable immunodeficiency. Control and CVID samples contributed equal amounts of genomic DNA. Profiling relied on immunoSEQ multiplex PCR, and the TCRdb table lists in-frame clones only, not all of them. The data list roughly 2,500 clones, none observed once; around an eighth falls to the top ten. The study, taken as a whole, reports: Reportedly, TCR beta sequences from common variable immunodeficiency showed fewer deletions and N-nucleotide insertions.

On this clone itself: What it binds is not known. With the read ending 3 residues before the CDR3 end, the germline J gene is used to fill in that end.

Germline lookup yields CDR1 SNHLY and CDR2 FYNNEI. The CDR3 extends over 14 amino acids. Trimming removed 6 bases from V and 4 bases from J; junction bases left unmatched: 8. Patients and controls were mostly of Caucasian heritage. The chain is built from TRBV2 and TRBJ1-1, with 7 bases identical to TRBD1. The sample taken for sequencing was peripheral blood mononuclear cells. The TCR sequence derives from a human donor with common variable immunodeficiency. The CDR3 is CASRVRQGTTEAFF. The CDR3 DNA, read in part, is TGTGCCAGCAGGGTCCGACAGGGAACCACTGAA.